One sample yielded the 17 T cell receptor beta chains listed below, sequenced in a study of blood T cells in healthy people across ages. Next came a second PCR, run for about 6 to 12 cycles, which used a sample-barcoded 5' primer along with a J-beta primer mix. From the 5' RACE reads, TCRdb called clonotypes with MiXCR, one entry per CDR3 protein. The table has about 800,000 distinct CDR3 sequences, approximately 25% seen once. The data were also submitted as part of a second study, on T cells of mothers and their children.

The sample consisted of blood. These receptor sequences come from a boy aged 5-17 years in good health.

On this clonotype itself: Germline is not matched at one junction end, which may reflect a read error. The chain recombines TRBV6-2 or TRBV6-3 with TRBJ1-1; D is unclear. This CDR3 has 14 amino acids. CDR1 and CDR2 from the germline V gene are MNHEY and SVGEGT. CDR3 sequence reads: CASSYPTLNTEAFF. The CDR3 DNA follows: TGCGCCAGCAGTTACCCCACATTGAACACTGAAGCTTTCTTT.

The chain couples TRBV5-1 to TRBJ2-5, with 7 bases aligning to TRBD2. V was clipped by 3 bases and J by 3 bases; unmatched bases: 2. Germline lookup yields CDR1 SGHRS and CDR2 YFSETQ. The CDR3 contains 13 residues. CDR3 amino acids: CASSWSGEETQYF. CDR3 DNA sequence: TGCGCCAGCAGCTGGAGCGGGGAAGAGACCCAGTACTTC. The whole variable domain, filled in from reference TRBV5-1 and TRBJ2-5, reads KAGVTQTPRYLIKTRGQQVTLSCSPISGHRSVSWYQQTPGQGLQFLFEYFSETQRNKGNFPGRFSGRQFSNSRSEMNVSTLELGDSALYLCASSWSGEETQYFGPGTRLLVL.

The chain is built from TRBV5-8 and TRBJ1-5; 8 nucleotides agree with TRBD1. V lost 4 bases and J lost 4; bases outside the gene matches: 16. CDR3 size: 18 residues. Looked up from germline, CDR1 is SGHTS and CDR2 is YDEGEE. The CDR3: CASSPAIDRGRGNQPQHF. The CDR3 DNA follows: TGTGCCAGCAGCCCGGCTATAGACAGGGGCCGCGGAAATCAGCCCCAGCATTTT.

This clonotype was detected a few times. V gene TRBV7-3 combines with J gene TRBJ2-7; tentatively, D is TRBD2 (7 bases). Germline-derived CDR1 and CDR2 are SGHTA and FQGTGA. This CDR3 region has 14 residues. Trimming took 3 bases from V and 6 from J, leaving 15 bases between them. The CDR3 DNA is TGTGCCAGCAGCTTGGGGGCAGGGGAGGGCGAGCAGTACTTC. This codes for CASSLGAGEGEQYF.

The table lists this clonotype with a few counts. This chain links TRBV12-3 or TRBV12-4 with TRBJ2-1; 12 bases are shared with TRBD2. This CDR3 comprises 16 residues. Losses at the gene ends were 8 bases for V and 3 bases for J; bases not matched to a gene: 8. CDR3 residues: CASALAGGPVYNEQFF. The CDR3 DNA is TGTGCCAGCGCCCTAGCGGGAGGGCCGGTCTACAATGAGCAGTTCTTC.

This clonotype occurred a few times. The gene calls are TRBV7-6 and TRBJ1-4, with 7 bases identical to TRBD1. CDR1 and CDR2 (germline): SGHVS, FNYEAQ. The V gene end was trimmed by 4 bases and the J gene end by 6 bases; junction bases not matched to a gene: 8. The CDR3 runs 15 residues. The CDR3 here is CASSSRDSPDEKLFF. The CDR3 region has the DNA TGTGCCAGCAGCTCCCGGGACAGCCCTGATGAAAAACTGTTTTTT.

The V gene is TRBV4-1, the J gene TRBJ2-7; D is tentatively TRBD1 or TRBD2 (5 bases each). V lost 3 bases and J 3 bases, leaving 12 bases between the germline ends. This CDR3 region has 14 residues. From germline, CDR1 is MGHRA and CDR2 YSYEKL. The CDR3 protein is CASSHPGRSYEQYF. In nucleotides, the CDR3 is TGCGCCAGCAGCCATCCGGGACGAAGCTACGAGCAGTACTTC.

This clonotype was found a few times. This chain uses TRBV15 with TRBJ2-1; D is uncertain. Per the germline V gene, CDR1 is LNHNV and CDR2 is YYDKDF (reference sequence). Trimming took 1 base from V and 8 from J, leaving 24 bases between them. The CDR3 extends over 18 amino acids. CDR3 amino acids: CATSRAPREPIGNDEQFF. In DNA, the CDR3 is TGTGCCACCAGCAGAGCCCCAAGGGAACCGATTGGCAATGATGAGCAGTTCTTC. Using reference TRBV15 and TRBJ2-1 for the parts outside the CDR3, the full variable domain is DAMVIQNPRYQVTQFGKPVTLSCSQTLNHNVMYWYQQKSSQAPKLLFHYYDKDFNNEADTPDNFQSRRPNTSFCFLDIRSPGLGDTAMYLCATSRAPREPIGNDEQFFGPGTRLTVL.

The rearrangement links TRBV10-3 to TRBJ1-1, with D hard to call. From germline, CDR1 is ENHRY and CDR2 SYGVKD. Trimming pared 6 bases from V and 3 bases from J, leaving 11 bases between. The CDR3 sequence is 13 residues long. Here the CDR3 reads CAIRSRRDTEAFF. CDR3 bases: TGTGCCATCAGGTCCCGGCGGGACACTGAAGCTTTCTTT.

This clonotype was picked up a small number of times. This rearrangement joins TRBV7-9 to TRBJ1-1; D is unresolved. Trimming took 1 base from V and 7 from J, leaving 10 bases between them. The CDR3 length is 13 residues. Per the germline V gene, CDR1 is SEHNR and CDR2 is FQNEAQ (reference sequence). CDR3 in amino acids: CASSLGGVIEAFF. The CDR3 DNA reads TGTGCCAGCAGCTTAGGGGGAGTCATTGAAGCTTTCTTT. The whole variable domain, filled in from reference TRBV7-9 and TRBJ1-1, reads DTGVSQNPRHKITKRGQNVTFRCDPISEHNRLYWYRQTLGQGPEFLTYFQNEAQLEKSRLLSDRFSAERPKGSFSTLEIQRTEQGDSAMYLCASSLGGVIEAFFGQGTRLTVV.

This clonotype has a handful of counts. The V gene is TRBV20-1, the J gene TRBJ2-5, with 7 bases aligning to TRBD2. Near its end, the DNA agrees better with TRBJ2-1, so the J call may be wrong. Germline CDR1 is DFQATT and CDR2 is SNEGSKA (reference sequence). The CDR3 has 15 amino acids. The DNA of the CDR3 is TGCAGTGCTAGAGATCTGGTAGCGGGCTACAATGAGCAGTTCTTC. Its protein product is CSARDLVAGYNEQFF.

V gene TRBV7-6 combines with J gene TRBJ1-4, with D tentatively TRBD1 (6 bases). V was trimmed by 5 bases and J by 0 bases, leaving 16 bases between them. The V gene's germline CDR1 is SGHVS and CDR2 FNYEAQ. This CDR3 has 17 amino acids. CDR3: CASSPSTGSATNEKLFF. As DNA, the CDR3 is TGTGCCAGCAGCCCCTCGACAGGAAGTGCAACTAATGAAAAACTGTTTTTT.

This clonotype has a handful of counts. The chain links TRBV27 to TRBJ2-5; the D is unclear. V lost 0 bases, J lost 5 bases, and 10 bases lay in between. Germline CDR1 is MNHEY and CDR2 is SMNVEV (reference sequence). CDR3 length: 14 residues. DNA for the CDR3: TGTGCCAGCAGTTTATCGCGCAATGGGGAGACCCAGTACTTC. This gives the protein CASSLSRNGETQYF.

Regarding this clonotype: A read error may account for a junction end that differs from germline. The chain has TRBV4-1 and TRBJ2-2; tentative D call: TRBD2 (5 bases). Germline V lookup: CDR1 MGHRA, CDR2 YSYEKL. The CDR3 has 18 amino acids. DNA of the CDR3: TGCGCCAGCAGCCAAGAAGGGTTAGGGCGGATGAACACCGGGGAGCTGTTCTTT. It is translated as CASSQEGLGRMNTGELFF.

This clonotype was picked up a small number of times. V is TRBV5-5 and J is TRBJ2-1; the D gene could be TRBD1 or TRBD2 (6 bases each). The DNA end is more similar to TRBJ2-7, so the J call may be wrong. This CDR3 region has 15 residues. The germline CDR1 and CDR2 sequences are SGHKS and YYEKEE (reference sequence). CDR3 nucleotides: TGTGCCAGCAGCTTGGCGGGGGCAGATTTCTACGAGCAGTACTTC. This gives the protein CASSLAGADFYEQYF.

The V gene is TRBV20-1, the J gene TRBJ2-7; a weak D match, TRBD1 (6 bases). The germline CDR1 and CDR2 sequences are DFQATT and SNEGSKA (reference sequence). The CDR3 is 13 amino acids. Deletions cut 5 bases from V and 7 bases from J, with 18 bases between. CDR3: CSALMPATGEQYF. In DNA, the CDR3 is TGCAGTGCTTTAATGCCAGCGACAGGAGAGCAGTACTTC.

The sample holds a few counts of this clonotype. This sequence joins TRBV27 and TRBJ1-1; D not resolved. CDR1 and CDR2 (germline): MNHEY, SMNVEV (reference sequence). The CDR3 contains 14 residues. With 5 bases removed from V and 3 bases from J, the gap between germline ends came to 13 bases. CDR3 protein: CASSPGVRDTEAFF. The CDR3 nucleotides read TGTGCCAGCAGTCCCGGGGTACGAGACACTGAAGCTTTCTTT.